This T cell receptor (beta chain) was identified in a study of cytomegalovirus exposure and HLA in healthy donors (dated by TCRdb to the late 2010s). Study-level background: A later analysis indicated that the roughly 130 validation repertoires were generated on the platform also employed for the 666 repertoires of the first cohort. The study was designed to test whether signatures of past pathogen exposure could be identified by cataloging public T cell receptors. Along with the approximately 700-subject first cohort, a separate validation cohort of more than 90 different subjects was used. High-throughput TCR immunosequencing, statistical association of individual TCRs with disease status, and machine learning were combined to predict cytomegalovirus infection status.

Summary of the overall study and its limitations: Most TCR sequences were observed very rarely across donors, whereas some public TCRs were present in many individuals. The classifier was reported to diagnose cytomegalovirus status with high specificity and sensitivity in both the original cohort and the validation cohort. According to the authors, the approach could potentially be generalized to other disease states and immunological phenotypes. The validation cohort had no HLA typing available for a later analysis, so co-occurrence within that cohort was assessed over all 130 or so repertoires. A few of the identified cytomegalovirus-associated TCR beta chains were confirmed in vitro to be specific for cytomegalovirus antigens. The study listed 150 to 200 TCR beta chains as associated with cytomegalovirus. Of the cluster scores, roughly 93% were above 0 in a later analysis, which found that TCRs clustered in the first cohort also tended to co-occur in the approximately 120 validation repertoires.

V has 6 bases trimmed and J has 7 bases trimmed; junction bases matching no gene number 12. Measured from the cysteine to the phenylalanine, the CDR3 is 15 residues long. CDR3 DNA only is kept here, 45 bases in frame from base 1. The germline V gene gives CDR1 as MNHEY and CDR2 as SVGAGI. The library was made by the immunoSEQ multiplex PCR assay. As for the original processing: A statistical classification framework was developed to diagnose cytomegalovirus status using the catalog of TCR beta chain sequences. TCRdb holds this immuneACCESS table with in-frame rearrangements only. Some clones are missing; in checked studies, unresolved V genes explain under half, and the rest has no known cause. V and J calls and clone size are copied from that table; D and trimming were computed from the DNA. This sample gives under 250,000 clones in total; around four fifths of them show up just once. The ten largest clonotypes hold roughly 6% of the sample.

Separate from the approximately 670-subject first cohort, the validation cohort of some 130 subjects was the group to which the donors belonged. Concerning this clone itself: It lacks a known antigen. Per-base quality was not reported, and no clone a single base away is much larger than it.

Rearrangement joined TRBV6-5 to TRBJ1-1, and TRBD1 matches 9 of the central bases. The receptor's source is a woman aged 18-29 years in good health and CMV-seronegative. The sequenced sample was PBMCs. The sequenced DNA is TGTGCCAGCAGCCCCCCCGCTACAGGGGGCCGTGAAGCTTTCTTT. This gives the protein CASSPPATGGREAFF.